These 26 T cell receptor beta chains came from one sample sequenced in a study of blood T cell repertoires in COVID-19. Libraries were prepared by immunoSEQ multiplex PCR; TCRdb keeps only in-frame clonotypes and omits some of them. The table shows approximately 380,000 clones, with about 85% occurring only once. The specimen was peripheral blood. These receptors were obtained from a woman under 30 with acute or convalescent COVID-19.

This chain links TRBV5-1 with TRBJ1-2; D perhaps matches TRBD1 (6 bases). The length of the CDR3 is 14 residues. Trimming stripped 3 bases from V and 3 bases from J, with 12 bases between. Germline V gene data show CDR1 as SGHRS and CDR2 as YFSETQ. CDR3 nucleotide sequence: TGCGCCAGCAGCTCGGTTCCAGGGGACTATGGCTACACCTTC. This gives the protein CASSSVPGDYGYTF.

The chain couples TRBV11-2 to TRBJ2-7, with D possibly being TRBD1 (6 bases). This CDR3 has 14 residues. Germline assignment: CDR1 SGHAT and CDR2 FQNNGV. The V end was cut by 5 bases, the J end by 3 bases, with 14 bases between. CDR3 residues: CASSARTALYEQYF. DNA for the CDR3: TGTGCCAGCAGCGCGCGGACAGCGCTCTACGAGCAGTACTTC.

The chain has TRBV11-2 and TRBJ2-3; D is undetermined. CDR1 is SGHAT, CDR2 FQNNGV, per germline. V lost 1 base and J 0 bases, leaving 11 bases between the germline ends. The CDR3 runs 16 residues. The CDR3 nucleotides are TGTGCCAGCAGCTTAGGAGTCCGAAGTAGCACAGATACGCAGTATTTT. Translated, it gives CASSLGVRSSTDTQYF. The full variable domain, rest sourced from reference TRBV11-2 and TRBJ2-3, is EAGVAQSPRYKIIEKRQSVAFWCNPISGHATLYWYQQILGQGPKLLIQFQNNGVVDDSQLPKDRFSAERLKGVDSTLKIQPAKLEDSAVYLCASSLGVRSSTDTQYFGPGTRLTVL.

The chain combines TRBV27 with TRBJ1-1; D uncertain. Germline V gene sequence: CDR1 MNHEY, CDR2 SMNVEV (reference sequence). V lost 2 bases to trimming and J lost 6 bases, with 13 bases between them. This CDR3 is 14 amino acids long. CDR3 loop: CASSLSANLPEAFF. DNA of the CDR3: TGTGCCAGCAGTTTAAGCGCTAATCTCCCTGAAGCTTTCTTT.

The rearrangement uses TRBV11-1 and TRBJ1-4; D remains unclear. The CDR3 is 14 amino acids. CDR1 SGHAT and CDR2 FQDESV come from the germline V gene (reference sequence). Trimming left V 5 bases short and J 10 bases short, with 17 bases between. The CDR3 here is CASSPDYPAGKLFF. CDR3 bases: TGTGCCAGCAGCCCCGACTACCCCGCGGGAAAACTGTTTTTT.

This clone occurred a few times. This chain connects TRBV23-1 to TRBJ2-2; D might be TRBD2 (7 bases). TRBV23-1 is noted as an ORF with a role that remains uncertain. This CDR3 has 16 amino acids. V lost 0 bases and J lost 5, with 13 bases in between. The CDR3 sequence is CASSQSGGRWTGELFF. The CDR3, as DNA: TGCGCCAGCAGTCAATCCGGGGGGCGATGGACCGGGGAGCTGTTTTTT.

The chain is built from TRBV19 and TRBJ1-1; 9 bases agree with TRBD1. The CDR3 covers 14 residues. In germline, CDR1 is LNHDA, CDR2 SQIVND (reference sequence). Trimming removed 11 bases from V and 1 base from J; junction bases left unmatched: 8. CDR3 protein: CASTGGASNTEAFF. The CDR3 bases are TGTGCCTCTACAGGGGGCGCTTCGAACACTGAAGCTTTCTTT.

V usage is TRBV5-6 and J usage is TRBJ2-7; tentatively, D is TRBD1 (6 bases). CDR1 is SGHDT and CDR2 is YYEEEE in the germline V gene. Deletions cut 9 bases from V and 5 bases from J, with 12 bases between. This CDR3 is 11 amino acids long. CDR3 region: CATEGVNEQYF. CDR3 nucleotide sequence: TGTGCCACCGAGGGGGTAAACGAGCAGTACTTC.

The V and J genes are TRBV7-9 and TRBJ1-3; no clear D. Trimming stripped 2 bases from V and 0 bases from J, with 20 bases between. The CDR3 length is 19 residues. Germline V lookup: CDR1 SEHNR, CDR2 FQNEAQ (reference sequence). The CDR3 is CASSLPPRAQGPSGNTIYF. The CDR3 DNA reads TGTGCCAGCAGCTTACCCCCGCGGGCCCAAGGTCCCTCTGGAAACACCATATATTTT.

The rearrangement uses TRBV15 and TRBJ2-7; 8 bases are a match to TRBD2. Germline CDR1 reads LNHNV; CDR2 reads YYDKDF (reference sequence). CDR3 length: 13 amino acids. With V trimmed by 6 bases and J by 3 bases, 4 bases remained unmatched. CDR3 region: CATSSGMYYEQYF. In DNA form, the CDR3 reads TGTGCCACCAGTAGCGGGATGTACTACGAGCAGTACTTC.

J is TRBJ2-7 and V is TRBV6-7; 9 bases align to TRBD2. TRBV6-7 is filed as an ORF, its function uncertain. The CDR3 length is 12 residues. J gave up 5 bases and V 6 bases, and 2 bases lay outside the gene matches. For the CDR3, the DNA is TGTGCCAGCAGACTAGCGGGCGACGAGCAGTACTTC. This encodes CASRLAGDEQYF.

The chain joins TRBV5-5 to TRBJ2-7; tentatively, D is TRBD2 (5 bases). Germline CDR1 and CDR2: SGHKS and YYEKEE (reference sequence). V was clipped by 4 bases and J by 6 bases, with 11 bases between them. The length of the CDR3 is 12 residues. As DNA, the CDR3 is TGTGCCAGCAGCCCCGGCGGGCGCGAGCAGTACTTC. Translating it yields CASSPGGREQYF.

This chain uses TRBV10-2 with TRBJ1-1; the D gene is possibly TRBD1 (5 bases). V lost 8 bases to trimming and J lost 4 bases, with 14 bases between them. Germline V CDR1 and CDR2: WSHSY, SAAADI. The CDR3 has 13 residues. This CDR3 reads CASGGGRGTEAFF. Written as DNA, the CDR3 is TGCGCCAGCGGGGGGGGTAGGGGCACTGAAGCTTTCTTT.

This chain links TRBV11-3 with TRBJ1-6, with 10 bases aligning to TRBD1. There are 18 residues in the CDR3. J was trimmed by 5 bases and V by 7 bases; bases with no gene match: 14. Germline V gives CDR1 SGHNT, CDR2 YENEEA. CDR3 bases: TGTGCCAGCAACCCTCCGCTGCCCGGGACAGGGGATAATTCACCCCTCCACTTT. This translates into CASNPPLPGTGDNSPLHF.

This sequence joins TRBV4-1 and TRBJ1-1, with 7 bases identical to TRBD1. The length of the CDR3 is 14 residues. The V gene's germline CDR1 is MGHRA and CDR2 YSYEKL. Trimming cost V 3 bases and J 3 bases; bases outside gene matches: 4. The DNA for the CDR3 is TGCGCCAGCAGCCAGCTTCAGGGGGACACTGAAGCTTTCTTT. Translation gives CASSQLQGDTEAFF.

CDR3 nucleotides: TGTGCCAGCAGCTTAAACCCCCCAGGGTCTAACTATGGCTACACCTTC. It is translated as CASSLNPPGSNYGYTF. This chain uses TRBV7-6 with TRBJ1-2; D is perhaps TRBD1 (5 bases). V gave up 2 bases and J gave up 0 bases, with 13 bases separating them. Germline V gene lookup returns CDR1 SGHVS and CDR2 FNYEAQ. The CDR3 has 16 residues.

This chain links TRBV7-9 with TRBJ2-1, with 9 bases that match TRBD1. Germline CDR1 reads SEHNR; CDR2 reads FQNEAQ (reference sequence). The CDR3 consists of 16 residues. With 10 bases clipped from V and 6 bases from J, the junction kept 16 bases outside the gene matches. The CDR3 spells CATIRPTGGSSNEQFF. The CDR3 region has the DNA TGTGCCACCATCCGACCGACAGGGGGATCGAGCAATGAGCAGTTCTTC.

The rearrangement joins TRBV19 to TRBJ1-1; 7 nucleotides line up with TRBD1. J lost 2 bases, V lost 5 bases, and 8 bases had no gene match. CDR1 is LNHDA and CDR2 is SQIVND in the germline V gene (reference sequence). The CDR3 loop spans 15 amino acids. CDR3 sequence reads: CASSEWDRPNTEAFF. The CDR3 nucleotides are TGTGCCAGTAGTGAATGGGACAGACCAAACACTGAAGCTTTCTTT.

The V gene is TRBV4-1, the J gene TRBJ1-2; possible D gene TRBD1, 5 bases. Trimming removed 1 base at V and 8 bases at J, with 8 bases between. Germline V gene lookup returns CDR1 MGHRA and CDR2 YSYEKL. The CDR3 loop spans 12 amino acids. CDR3 sequence (DNA): TGCGCCAGCAGCCAAGGGGACTGGGGCTACACCTTC. Residues: CASSQGDWGYTF.

The chain links TRBV5-8 to TRBJ1-6; tentative D call: TRBD1 (6 bases). Germline CDR1 reads SGHTS; CDR2 reads YDEGEE. Trimming shortened V by 0 bases and J by 5 bases, and 6 bases separated the two germline ends. The CDR3 is 14 amino acids. This CDR3 reads CASSLGTDNSPLHF. CDR3 DNA: TGTGCCAGCAGCTTGGGGACAGATAATTCACCCCTCCACTTT.

The CDR3 spells CASSLEPTSYNEQFF. DNA of the CDR3: TGTGCCAGCAGCCTCGAGCCAACCTCCTACAATGAGCAGTTCTTC. The rearrangement links TRBV7-3 to TRBJ2-1; no definite D call. The length of the CDR3 is 15 residues. The V gene lost 5 bases and the J gene lost 0 bases, with 11 bases spanning the gap. CDR1 is SGHTA and CDR2 is FQGTGA in the germline V gene.

This clone has just one count. The rearrangement uses TRBV9 and TRBJ2-7; 9 bases fit TRBD2. J was trimmed by 3 bases and V by 5 bases; bases with no gene match: 3. The CDR3 is 13 residues long. The germline CDR1 and CDR2 sequences are SGDLS and YYNGEE. CDR3 coding DNA: TGTGCCAGCAGTAGCGGGGGATACTACGAGCAGTACTTC. Translating gives CASSSGGYYEQYF.

The gene calls are TRBV7-9 and TRBJ2-2, with 11 bases lining up with TRBD2. The germline gives CDR1 SEHNR, CDR2 FQNEAQ (reference sequence). The trim removed 5 bases at V and 7 bases at J, leaving 12 bases unmatched. The CDR3 contains 17 residues. The CDR3 spells CASSTGTSGRRNGELFF. CDR3 bases: TGTGCCAGCAGCACCGGGACTAGCGGCCGGAGGAACGGGGAGCTGTTTTTT.

V usage is TRBV9 and J usage is TRBJ2-7; 7 nucleotides match TRBD1. The V and J ends lost 1 base and 1 base, in that order; junction bases with no gene match: 11. The germline CDR1 and CDR2 sequences are SGDLS and YYNGEE. The CDR3 has 17 residues. CDR3 sequence: CASSVRWDSAMSYEQYF. CDR3 nucleotides: TGTGCCAGCAGCGTAAGGTGGGACAGTGCAATGTCCTACGAGCAGTACTTC.

The chain is built from TRBV9 and TRBJ2-2; possibly TRBD1 for D (6 bases). The germline gives CDR1 SGDLS, CDR2 YYNGEE. CDR3 size: 17 residues. With 0 bases removed from V and 2 bases from J, the gap between germline ends came to 14 bases. CDR3 nucleotides: TGTGCCAGCAGCGTAGGGGGGCGGCTGATAAACACCGGGGAGCTGTTTTTT. Translation gives CASSVGGRLINTGELFF.

With respect to this clone: A junction boundary mismatches the germline segment, possibly from a read error. The rearrangement joins TRBV10-3 to TRBJ2-1, with 11 bases that match TRBD1. This CDR3 region has 13 residues. CDR1 and CDR2 from the germline V gene are ENHRY and SYGVKD. The DNA for the CDR3 is TGTGCCATCAGTGAGGGACAGGGGGCTCCTCGCGTCTTC. Protein sequence: CAISEGQGAPRVF.